This is a list of T cell receptor beta chains from one sample in a study of CXCR3-negative and CXCR3-positive naive CD8 T cells. TCRdb reprocessed the 5' RACE reads, keeping one entry per CDR3 protein, no DNA. This repertoire includes over 70,000 distinct CDR3 sequences. Sequencing was done on a sample of naive CXCR3+ CD8+ T cells from blood. The source is a human donor in good health. Some clones in this sample may be carry-over from other donors' samples. Both conserved end residues are part of each CDR3.

j_gene | v_gene | CDR3aa
TRBJ1-4 | TRBV6-2/TRBV6-3 | CASSYAVPREKLFF
TRBJ1-1 | TRBV28 | CASSYPSDKGNTEAFF
TRBJ1-6 | TRBV5-6 | CASSLGERDALDSPLHF
TRBJ2-2 | TRBV27 | CASIERETGELFF
TRBJ1-6 | TRBV7-6 | CASRPTPGDRSPLHF
TRBJ1-2 | TRBV7-2 | CASRDSGADGCTF
TRBJ2-3 | TRBV28 | CASSLFPDTTDTQYF
TRBJ2-7 | TRBV28 | CASRGRDPATPSYEQYF
TRBJ1-5 | TRBV5-1 | CASSLLGDSNQPQHF
TRBJ2-1 | TRBV28 | CASSRLAEKNEQFF
TRBJ2-7 | TRBV7-9 | CASSPTTVIHHYEQYF
TRBJ1-2 | TRBV27 | CASGSLILGAINYGYTF
TRBJ1-3 | TRBV28 | CASTSDKGVGNTIYF
TRBJ2-3 | TRBV7-6 | CASSSIPAGDTQYF
TRBJ1-1 | TRBV5-1 | CASSLTGAATEAFF
TRBJ2-2 | TRBV3-1 | CASSPTRGQGANGELFF
TRBJ2-7 | TRBV4-3 | CASSHRTGLTYEQYF
TRBJ1-2 | TRBV25-1 | CASSESMDNYGYTF
TRBJ2-7 | TRBV5-1 | CASSWGTGGAYEQYF
TRBJ2-1 | TRBV7-9 | CASSLEAGGHNEQFF
TRBJ2-7 | TRBV5-6 | CASSSRGRFYEQYF
TRBJ1-6 | TRBV2 | CASSEPYSPLHF
TRBJ2-3 | TRBV4-3 | CASSQEVGGRTDTQYF
TRBJ1-1 | TRBV11-3 | CASSLGTGEAFF
TRBJ2-1 | TRBV7-9 | CATRTGVFNEQFF
TRBJ2-7 | TRBV30 | CAWSHGTVYEQYF